Shown below are 29 T cell receptor beta chains from a single sample sequenced in a study of T cells in tuberculosis. Repertoires were generated with immunoSEQ multiplex PCR, while TCRdb's copy carries only in-frame clones and drops some. The sample has some 20,000 clones, 80% to 90% seen once; the top ten hold roughly 14%. The sequenced material came from PBMCs. The receptors were sampled from a donor between 10 and 35 years old with latent tuberculosis or without tuberculosis infection.

V gene TRBV5-1 combines with J gene TRBJ1-4, with 10 bases aligning to TRBD1. This CDR3 comprises 14 residues. Germline lookup yields CDR1 SGHRS and CDR2 YFSETQ. Trimming took 7 bases from V and 8 from J; bases not matched to a gene: 8. CDR3 DNA: TGCGCCAGCCGCCCAGGGACAGGGGAGGAAAAACTGTTTTTT. Amino acid sequence: CASRPGTGEEKLFF.

The chain joins TRBV27 to TRBJ2-4, with unresolved D. Trimming shortened V by 3 bases and J by 4 bases, and 7 bases separated the two germline ends. Per the germline V gene, CDR1 is MNHEY and CDR2 is SMNVEV (reference sequence). This CDR3 has 13 amino acids. The CDR3 sequence is CASSFARKNIQYF. DNA for the CDR3: TGTGCCAGCAGTTTCGCCAGGAAAAACATTCAGTACTTC.

The CDR3 protein is CASREGAPYNSPLHF. The CDR3 nucleotides are TGTGCCAGCAGGGAGGGGGCGCCTTATAATTCACCCCTCCACTTT. The chain joins TRBV25-1 to TRBJ1-6; 7 bases fit TRBD1. After removal of 6 bases from V and 4 bases from J, the junction contained 6 bases not matched to a gene. This CDR3 has 15 residues. Germline V lookup: CDR1 MGHDK, CDR2 SYGVNS.

The chain has TRBV7-2 and TRBJ2-5, with 14 nucleotides matching TRBD2. Germline CDR1 is SGHTA and CDR2 is FQGNSA. V lost 4 bases, J lost 2 bases, and 3 bases stayed unmatched. CDR3 length equals 16 residues. CDR3 nucleotides: TGTGCCAGCAGCTCCGGGACTAGCGGGGGTCAAGAGACCCAGTACTTC. This codes for CASSSGTSGGQETQYF.

The CDR3 sequence: CASGNTGSQETQYF. The CDR3 DNA follows: TGCGCCAGCGGAAATACAGGGAGTCAAGAGACCCAGTACTTC. This chain uses TRBV5-1 with TRBJ2-5; D may be TRBD1 (6 bases). The V gene lost 7 bases and the J gene lost 2 bases, with 15 bases spanning the gap. CDR1 is SGHRS, CDR2 YFSETQ, per germline. The length of the CDR3 is 14 residues.

This clone was observed a few times. The chain links TRBV30 to TRBJ1-1; D may be TRBD1 (5 bases). Germline lookup yields CDR1 GTSNPN and CDR2 SVGIG (reference sequence). The V end was cut by 4 bases, the J end by 1 base, with 10 bases between. CDR3 length: 13 amino acids. The CDR3 is CAWTGWGNTEAFF. CDR3 DNA: TGTGCCTGGACAGGGTGGGGGAACACTGAAGCTTTCTTT.

The rearrangement links TRBV9 to TRBJ2-7; D gene unclear. The V end was cut by 4 bases, the J end by 1 base, with 9 bases between. The CDR3 extends over 13 amino acids. CDR1 SGDLS and CDR2 YYNGEE come from the germline V gene. The DNA for the CDR3 is TGTGCCAGCAGCCCCCTGGAGTCCTACGAGCAGTACTTC. Translation gives CASSPLESYEQYF.

V usage is TRBV27 and J usage is TRBJ1-4; D gene uncertain. Per the germline V gene, CDR1 is MNHEY and CDR2 is SMNVEV (reference sequence). Between the trimmed V and J ends, which lost 3 bases and 8 bases, there was a span of 19 bases. The CDR3 is 16 amino acids. CDR3 loop: CASSLVPAETTEKLFF. CDR3 nucleotide sequence: TGTGCCAGCAGTTTGGTCCCGGCCGAGACAACGGAAAAACTGTTTTTT.

In this sample, this clone turned up a few times. This chain uses TRBV6-5 with TRBJ1-1; D is uncertain. Germline lookup yields CDR1 MNHEY and CDR2 SVGAGI. CDR3 length: 14 residues. Deletions cut 5 bases from V and 0 bases from J, with 10 bases between. DNA for the CDR3: TGTGCCAGCAGTCGGGTTCGGATGAACACTGAAGCTTTCTTT. Amino acids: CASSRVRMNTEAFF.

The gene calls are TRBV30 and TRBJ1-1; 8 nucleotides align to TRBD1. The germline CDR1 and CDR2 sequences are GTSNPN and SVGIG (reference sequence). The CDR3 consists of 14 residues. The V segment lost 0 bases and the J segment 0 bases; nucleotides outside the gene matches: 0. CDR3 DNA sequence: TGTGCCTGGAGTGTCAGGGGGCTGAACACTGAAGCTTTCTTT. Translation gives CAWSVRGLNTEAFF. Combining the CDR3 with reference TRBV30 and TRBJ1-1 gives the whole variable domain SQTIHQWPATLVQPVGSPLSLECTVEGTSNPNLYWYRQAAGRGLQLLFYSVGIGQISSEVPQNLSASRPQDRQFILSSKKLLLSDSGFYLCAWSVRGLNTEAFFGQGTRLTVV.

The rearrangement links TRBV19 to TRBJ1-5; 8 bases agree with TRBD1. CDR3 length: 15 amino acids. CDR1 is LNHDA and CDR2 is SQIVND in the germline V gene (reference sequence). Trimming removed 5 bases from V and 6 bases from J; junction bases left unmatched: 9. The CDR3 reads CASSPQTGVGQPQHF. In nucleotides, the CDR3 is TGTGCCAGTAGTCCTCAGACAGGGGTAGGTCAGCCCCAGCATTTT.

This chain links TRBV15 with TRBJ1-6; 7 nucleotides agree with TRBD1. The CDR3 runs to 14 residues. V dropped 1 base and J dropped 9; count of bases not matched to a gene: 3. Germline lookup yields CDR1 LNHNV and CDR2 YYDKDF (reference sequence). CDR3 nucleotide sequence: TGTGCCACCAGCAGAGGGACAGGTCCTTCACCCCTCCACTTT. Amino acid sequence: CATSRGTGPSPLHF. The whole variable domain, remainder taken from reference TRBV15 and TRBJ1-6, is DAMVIQNPRYQVTQFGKPVTLSCSQTLNHNVMYWYQQKSSQAPKLLFHYYDKDFNNEADTPDNFQSRRPNTSFCFLDIRSPGLGDTAMYLCATSRGTGPSPLHFGNGTRLTVT.

This rearrangement joins TRBV4-2 to TRBJ1-2; D perhaps matches TRBD1 (6 bases). Germline assignment: CDR1 LGHNA and CDR2 YNFKEQ. V lost 2 bases, J lost 6 bases, and 16 bases lay in between. The CDR3 loop spans 15 amino acids. CDR3 in DNA: TGTGCCAGCAGCCAACTGAGGGGGACCTTAGATGGCTACACCTTC. The encoded protein is CASSQLRGTLDGYTF.

This chain connects TRBV7-8 to TRBJ2-7, with 10 nucleotides matching TRBD1. CDR3 size: 18 residues. In germline, CDR1 is SGHVS, CDR2 FQNEAQ. J lost 2 bases, V lost 3 bases, and 13 bases had no gene match. The CDR3 nucleotides are TGTGCCAGCAGCTTGCGGGACAGGGGCCTAAAATCTACCTACGAGCAGTACTTC. Its protein product is CASSLRDRGLKSTYEQYF.

In its sample, this clone was seen a few times. The CDR3 region has the DNA TGCGCCAGCAGTACGGACACCTTGAACACTGAAGCTTTCTTT. This translates into CASSTDTLNTEAFF. The chain combines TRBV10-1 with TRBJ1-1; maybe TRBD1 (5 bases). Germline lookup yields CDR1 WNHNN and CDR2 SYGVQD (reference sequence). This CDR3 spans 14 amino acids. V shed 5 bases and J shed 0 bases, with 10 bases lying between them.

The chain links TRBV27 to TRBJ2-7; no reliable D call. This CDR3 spans 12 amino acids. V lost 8 bases, J lost 7 bases, and 15 bases lay in between. Per germline, CDR1 MNHEY and CDR2 SMNVEV (reference sequence). CDR3 sequence reads: CASSPNFREQYF. The CDR3 DNA reads TGTGCCAGCTCCCCTAACTTTCGGGAGCAGTACTTC.

The chain is built from TRBV19 and TRBJ1-2; no clear D. Trimming shortened V by 7 bases and J by 2 bases, and 11 bases separated the two germline ends. The CDR3 has 13 residues. CDR1 LNHDA and CDR2 SQIVND come from the germline V gene (reference sequence). This CDR3 is CASKRSNNYGYTF. CDR3 DNA: TGTGCCAGTAAGAGGTCCAACAACTATGGCTACACCTTC.

This chain uses TRBV7-6 with TRBJ1-2; TRBD1 might be the D (5 bases). CDR1 and CDR2 from the germline V gene are SGHVS and FNYEAQ. This CDR3 spans 13 amino acids. V lost 5 bases and J lost 5, with 12 bases in between. The CDR3 here is CASSPPGEYGYTF. The CDR3 coding sequence is TGTGCCAGCAGCCCCCCGGGGGAGTATGGCTACACCTTC.

The chain uses TRBV13 and TRBJ2-3, with TRBD2 matching 10 bases. The trim removed 4 bases at V and 3 bases at J, leaving 10 bases unmatched. The CDR3 contains 17 residues. Germline assignment: CDR1 PRHDT and CDR2 FYEKMQ (reference sequence). The CDR3 loop reads CASSSYPRTSGTDTQYF. The CDR3 bases are TGTGCCAGCAGCTCCTACCCCCGGACTAGCGGTACAGATACGCAGTATTTT.

This clone was recorded only once. The chain joins TRBV11-2 to TRBJ1-1; unclear D gene. V dropped 5 bases and J dropped 11 bases, with 27 bases sitting between them. This CDR3 has 16 residues. Germline CDR1 and CDR2: SGHAT and FQNNGV. The CDR3 loop is CASSTPRRASPPGAFF. The CDR3 nucleotides are TGTGCCAGCAGCACACCACGGCGGGCCAGCCCACCGGGGGCTTTCTTT. Supplemented by reference TRBV11-2 and TRBJ1-1, the full variable domain reads EAGVAQSPRYKIIEKRQSVAFWCNPISGHATLYWYQQILGQGPKLLIQFQNNGVVDDSQLPKDRFSAERLKGVDSTLKIQPAKLEDSAVYLCASSTPRRASPPGAFFGQGTRLTVV.

The chain links TRBV2 to TRBJ2-7, with 7 bases that match TRBD1. Germline loops: CDR1 SNHLY, CDR2 FYNNEI. The J segment lost 7 bases and the V segment lost 4 bases, leaving 10 bases of the junction unmatched. The CDR3 runs 14 residues. The CDR3 region has the DNA TGTGCCAGCAGTGTCTCCGACAGGGCTTTAGAGCAGTACTTC. This encodes CASSVSDRALEQYF.

The chain couples TRBV28 to TRBJ1-6; D uncertain. The CDR3 loop spans 12 amino acids. Trimming removed 6 bases at V and 9 bases at J, with 9 bases between. Looked up from germline, CDR1 is MDHEN and CDR2 is SYDVKM. The CDR3: CASSLRGSPLHF. CDR3 bases: TGTGCCAGCAGCTTACGAGGTTCACCCCTCCACTTT.

The V gene is TRBV14, the J gene TRBJ1-1, with 7 bases identical to TRBD1. The CDR3 has 14 amino acids. Unmatched junction bases numbered 7, after V lost 4 bases and J lost 5 bases. Looked up from germline, CDR1 is SGHDN and CDR2 is FVKESK. The CDR3 is CASSLDRATTEAFF. The CDR3 coding sequence is TGTGCCAGCAGCCTAGACAGGGCTACAACTGAAGCTTTCTTT.

The V gene is TRBV7-8, the J gene TRBJ2-1, with D tentatively TRBD2 (6 bases). The CDR3 length is 14 residues. V lost 3 bases to trimming and J lost 10 bases, with 16 bases between them. In germline, CDR1 is SGHVS, CDR2 FQNEAQ. CDR3 residues: CASSFGTHPGEQFF. The CDR3 DNA follows: TGTGCCAGCAGCTTCGGGACTCATCCGGGAGAGCAGTTCTTC.

This chain joins TRBV19 and TRBJ1-3; TRBD1 aligns across 7 bases. The germline gives CDR1 LNHDA, CDR2 SQIVND (reference sequence). The length of the CDR3 is 15 residues. With 5 bases clipped from V and 6 bases from J, the junction kept 10 bases outside the gene matches. CDR3 in amino acids: CASSAPGTELNTIYF. Here the CDR3 DNA reads TGTGCCAGTAGTGCTCCCGGGACAGAACTAAACACCATATATTTT.

In DNA form, the CDR3 reads TGTGCCAGCAGTCCCCAGTTAGGCGGGGCCTACGAGCAGTACTTC. Protein sequence: CASSPQLGGAYEQYF. The chain couples TRBV27 to TRBJ2-7; TRBD2 might be the D (6 bases). Germline V lookup: CDR1 MNHEY, CDR2 SMNVEV (reference sequence). Trimming shortened V by 5 bases and J by 2 bases, and 16 bases separated the two germline ends. The CDR3 is 15 amino acids.

V is TRBV9 and J is TRBJ2-1, with 12 bases identical to TRBD1. The CDR3 sequence is 16 residues long. The junction had 11 bases not matched to a gene; V was cut back by 3 bases and J by 10 bases. Per the germline V gene, CDR1 is SGDLS and CDR2 is YYNGEE. CDR3 sequence: CASSASTGQGAREQFF. The CDR3 region has the DNA TGTGCCAGCAGCGCAAGTACGGGACAGGGGGCCCGGGAGCAGTTCTTC.

V and J are TRBV29-1 and TRBJ1-1; D gene unclear. From germline, CDR1 is SQVTM and CDR2 ANQGSEA. V gave up 5 bases and J gave up 0 bases, with 7 bases separating them. This CDR3 spans 12 amino acids. This CDR3 reads CSVSSVNTEAFF. The CDR3 nucleotides are TGCAGCGTTAGTTCAGTGAACACTGAAGCTTTCTTT.

The CDR3 DNA sequence: TGCGCCAGCAGCTACCGACTAGCTGGTGAGCAGTTCTTC. Encoded protein: CASSYRLAGEQFF. The gene calls are TRBV5-1 and TRBJ2-1; TRBD2 matches 7 bases. This CDR3 region has 13 residues. Trimming cost V 3 bases and J 9 bases; bases outside gene matches: 6. Germline V gene sequence: CDR1 SGHRS, CDR2 YFSETQ.